This T cell receptor (beta chain) was found in a study of T cell responses to AZD1222 COVID-19 vaccine. Libraries were prepared by immunoSEQ multiplex PCR; TCRdb keeps only in-frame clonotypes and omits some of them. The sample holds about 200,000 clones, approximately 94% seen once. Trimming cost V 5 bases and J 0 bases, with 26 bases left between them. There are 20 residues in the CDR3. CDR1 and CDR2 from the germline V gene are MGHRA and YSYEKL. This clone was picked up a small number of times. The TCR sequence derives from an adult who received the AZD1222 COVID-19 vaccine. This sequence joins TRBV4-1 and TRBJ2-4; tentative D call: TRBD2 (5 bases). The material was peripheral blood, obtained 28 days after the second AZD1222 dose. The CDR3 sequence is CASSNTWTAKEGKAKNIQYF. CDR3 coding DNA: TGCGCCAGCAGCAATACGTGGACCGCTAAAGAGGGAAAAGCCAAAAACATTCAGTACTTC.